A selection of T cell receptor beta chains follows, all from one sample in a study of blood T cell repertoires in COVID-19. The protocol was immunoSEQ multiplex PCR, while the TCRdb copy is restricted to in-frame clones and leaves out a portion. This sample has approximately 240,000 clones, with about 93% found just once. The sample consisted of PBMCs or T cells enriched from blood (not recorded which). These receptors were obtained from a woman aged 18-29 years who had recovered from COVID-19. The CDR3 runs from the conserved cysteine through the conserved F or W. A D gene is named only where the DNA matches it firmly. Size tells how often a clone was seen (once, few, many) or the class of an expanded clone, and some rows leave it out.

v_gene,abundance,d_gene,CDR3aa
TRBV5-6,-,TRBD1,CASSSTGVNQPQHF
TRBV5-5,-,-,CASSFSGTEAFF
TRBV10-3,-,-,CAISDRVYGHEQYF
TRBV5-1,-,-,CASSRMSDSTEAFF
TRBV6-6,-,TRBD1,CASTQGQGGWNQPQHF
TRBV7-8,-,-,CASSLAVRAGAHNEQFF
TRBV7-2,-,-,CASSLEPGDTEAFF
TRBV19,-,-,CASSQGKADEKLFF
TRBV4-1,-,-,CASSVPGRGYGYTF
TRBV5-4,-,TRBD1,CASSQGTVGSSGYTF
TRBV27,-,-,CASSHILYTGTYEAFF
TRBV9,-,-,CASSGTGSNYGYTF
TRBV5-4,once,-,CASSSPGGVSSYNEQFF
TRBV10-3,-,-,CAISGPLGGTLYGYTF
TRBV3-1/TRBV3-2,-,-,CASSFMNEQFF
TRBV7-2,-,-,CASSLTLTQGTYEQYF
TRBV6-5,-,-,CASSLRGRLTGELFF
TRBV5-1,-,-,CASSTGHVMNTEAFF
TRBV18,-,-,CASSPPPPVNEQFF
TRBV18,-,TRBD1,CASSEQGAGYGYTF
TRBV7-9,-,TRBD2,CASSLNVAGGQEQYF
TRBV9,once,TRBD1,CASSVAGTATKNIQYF
TRBV11-2,-,-,CASSPKQGYSYNEQFF
TRBV11-3,-,-,CASSRQENTEAFF
TRBV28,few,-,CASSLTAPSSGNTIYF